The 3 T cell receptor beta chains listed next were all sequenced from one sample in a study of cytomegalovirus exposure and HLA in healthy donors. The study ran its PCR with 60 Vbeta and 13 Jbeta primers. TCRdb's table, derived via immunoSEQ multiplex PCR, lists solely in-frame clones and lacks some. The table shows about 100,000 clones, with roughly three quarters occurring only once. Sequences were obtained from PBMCs. All receptors derive from a woman aged 55 to 70 in good health and CMV-seronegative.

About this clone: At one end the junction does not follow the germline gene, possibly because of a read error. This sequence joins TRBV28 and TRBJ1-5; 9 bases fit TRBD1. Germline lookup yields CDR1 MDHEN and CDR2 SYDVKM. There are 16 residues in the CDR3. CDR3 region: CASSFNRGPGRQPQNF. CDR3 DNA: TGTGCCAGCAGTTTTAACAGGGGGCCGGGTCGTCAGCCCCAGAATTTT. Looking up the rest from reference TRBV28 and TRBJ1-5 gives the full variable domain: DVKVTQSSRYLVKRTGEKVFLECVQDMDHENMFWYRQDPGLGLRLIYFSYDVKMKEKGDIPEGYSVSREKKERFSLILESASTNQTSMYLCASSFNRGPGRQPQNFGDGTRLSIL.

In regard to this clone: This same CDR3 is encoded by further DNA sequences in the sample. This chain links TRBV29-1 with TRBJ2-5, with D perhaps matching TRBD2 (7 bases). Germline lookup yields CDR1 SQVTM and CDR2 ANQGSEA. The V and J ends lost 4 bases and 2 bases respectively, with 11 bases between them. The CDR3 consists of 13 residues. CDR3 in amino acids: CSVGGGGQETQYF. The CDR3 coding sequence is TGCAGCGTTGGAGGGGGGGGGCAAGAGACCCAGTACTTC.

The gene calls are TRBV6-6 and TRBJ1-5; D unresolved. CDR1 is MNHNY and CDR2 is SVGAGI in the germline V gene (reference sequence). This CDR3 has 13 amino acids. The ends were cut back, 3 bases at V and 5 bases at J, with 8 bases in the middle. The CDR3 DNA reads as TGTGCCAGCAGTTATCGGGGATATCAGCCCCAGCATTTT. This gives the protein CASSYRGYQPQHF.